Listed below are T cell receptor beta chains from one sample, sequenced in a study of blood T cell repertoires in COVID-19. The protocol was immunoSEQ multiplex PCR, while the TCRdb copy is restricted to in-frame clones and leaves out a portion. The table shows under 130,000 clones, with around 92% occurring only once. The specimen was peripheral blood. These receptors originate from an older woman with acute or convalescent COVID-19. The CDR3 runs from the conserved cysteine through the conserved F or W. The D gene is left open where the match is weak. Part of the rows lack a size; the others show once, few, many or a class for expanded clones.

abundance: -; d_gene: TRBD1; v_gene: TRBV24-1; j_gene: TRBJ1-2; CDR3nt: TGTGCCACCAGTGATTCAGACAGGGTCAACACCTTC; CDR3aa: CATSDSDRVNTF
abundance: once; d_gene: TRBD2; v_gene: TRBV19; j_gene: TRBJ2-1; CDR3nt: TGTGCCAGTAGAGGGGATGGGACTAGCGGGTTGAATGAGCAGTTCTTC; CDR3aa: CASRGDGTSGLNEQFF
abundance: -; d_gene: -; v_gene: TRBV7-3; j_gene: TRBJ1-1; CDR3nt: TGTGCCAGCAGCGCAACGGGACAGAACACTGAAGCTTTCTTT; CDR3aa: CASSATGQNTEAFF
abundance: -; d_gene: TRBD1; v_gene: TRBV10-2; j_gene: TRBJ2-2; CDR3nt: TGCGCCAGCAGACAGGGGTCGAACACCGGGGAGCTGTTTTTT; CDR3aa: CASRQGSNTGELFF
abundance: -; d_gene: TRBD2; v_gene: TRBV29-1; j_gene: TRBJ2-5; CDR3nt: TGCAGCGCCGGGACTACCCGGAGGGAGACCCAGTACTTC; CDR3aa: CSAGTTRRETQYF
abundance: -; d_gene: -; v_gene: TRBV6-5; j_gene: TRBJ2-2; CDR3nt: TGTGCCAGTTTCGCACAGGCGAACACCGGGGAGCTGTTTTTT; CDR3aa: CASFAQANTGELFF
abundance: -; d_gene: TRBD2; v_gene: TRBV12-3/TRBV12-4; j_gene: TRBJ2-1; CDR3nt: TGTGCCAGTCGCGGGGGGGGGAATGAGCAGTTCTTC; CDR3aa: CASRGGGNEQFF
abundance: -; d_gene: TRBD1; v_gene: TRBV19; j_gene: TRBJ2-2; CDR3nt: TGTGCCAGTAGTATTAAGTCGCAGGGGGCGAACACCGGGGAGCTGTTTTTT; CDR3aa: CASSIKSQGANTGELFF
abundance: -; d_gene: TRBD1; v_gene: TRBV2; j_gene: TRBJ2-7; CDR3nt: TGTGCCAGCAGCTTGGTTGACAGGGAAGGCGAGCAGTACTTC; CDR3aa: CASSLVDREGEQYF
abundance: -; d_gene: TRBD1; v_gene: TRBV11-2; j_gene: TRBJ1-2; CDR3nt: TGTGCCAGCAGCACATGGGACAGGGGGAGGGCTAACTATGGCTACACCTTC; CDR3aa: CASSTWDRGRANYGYTF
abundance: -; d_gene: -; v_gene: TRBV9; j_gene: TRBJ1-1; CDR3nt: TGTGCCAGCAGCGTAGAACAGCACACTGAAGCTTTCTTT; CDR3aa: CASSVEQHTEAFF
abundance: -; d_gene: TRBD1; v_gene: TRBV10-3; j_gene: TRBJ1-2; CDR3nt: TGTGCCATCAGCCAATCGACAGGGACCTATGGCTACACCTTC; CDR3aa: CAISQSTGTYGYTF
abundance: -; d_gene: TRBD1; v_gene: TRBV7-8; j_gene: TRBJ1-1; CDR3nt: TGTGCCAGCAGCTTACTCGGGACAGGGGGCTGGTTGGGCACTGAAGCTTTCTTT; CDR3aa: CASSLLGTGGWLGTEAFF
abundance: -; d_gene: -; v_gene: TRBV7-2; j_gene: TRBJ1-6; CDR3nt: TGTGCCAGCAGCTTAGCGACGGGGATTTCCTATAATTCACCCCTCCACTTT; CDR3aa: CASSLATGISYNSPLHF
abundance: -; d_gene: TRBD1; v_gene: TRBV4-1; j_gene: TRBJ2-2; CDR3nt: TGCGCCAGCAGCTCTGGAAGACAGGGGGGAACCGGGGAGCTGTTTTTT; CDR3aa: CASSSGRQGGTGELFF
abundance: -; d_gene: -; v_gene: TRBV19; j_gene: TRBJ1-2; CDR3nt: TGTGCCAGTAGTTCCTTCGACAGGACTTTCTATGGCTACACCTTC; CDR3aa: CASSSFDRTFYGYTF
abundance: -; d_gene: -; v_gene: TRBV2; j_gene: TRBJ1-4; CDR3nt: TGTGCCAGCAGAGTTAGGGGAGGGAATGAAAAACTGTTTTTT; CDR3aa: CASRVRGGNEKLFF
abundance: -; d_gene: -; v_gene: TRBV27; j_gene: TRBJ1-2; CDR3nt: TGTGCCAGCAGTCGATTGGGCAGGTCGGAAGGCTACACCTTC; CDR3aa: CASSRLGRSEGYTF
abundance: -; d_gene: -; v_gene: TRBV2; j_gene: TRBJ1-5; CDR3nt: TGTGCCAGCAGTCCAGGGGATCAGCCCCAGCATTTT; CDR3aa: CASSPGDQPQHF
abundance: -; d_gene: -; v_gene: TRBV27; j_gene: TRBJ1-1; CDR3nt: TGTGCCAGCAGTTTCACAGGGTACACTGAAGCTTTCTTT; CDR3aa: CASSFTGYTEAFF
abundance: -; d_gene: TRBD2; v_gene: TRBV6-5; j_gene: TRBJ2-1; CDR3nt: TGTGCCAGCAGCCGACTAGCGGGAGTCGGAAATGAGCAGTTCTTC; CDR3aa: CASSRLAGVGNEQFF
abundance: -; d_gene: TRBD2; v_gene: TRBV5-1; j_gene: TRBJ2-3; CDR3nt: TGCGCCAGCAGAATAGCGGGAGTTACAGATACGCAGTATTTT; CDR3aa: CASRIAGVTDTQYF
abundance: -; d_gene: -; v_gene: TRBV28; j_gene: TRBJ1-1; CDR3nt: TGTGCCAGCAGCCACATTCCAGGGGCGGGGAACACTGAAGCTTTCTTT; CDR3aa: CASSHIPGAGNTEAFF
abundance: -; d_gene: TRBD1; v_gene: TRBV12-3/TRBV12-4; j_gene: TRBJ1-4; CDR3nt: TGTGCCAGCAGTTTGTTACAGGGGTCAAAACTGTTTTTT; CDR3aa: CASSLLQGSKLFF
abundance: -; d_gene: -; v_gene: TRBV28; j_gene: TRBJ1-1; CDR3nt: TGTGCCAGCAGTTTAAGCAGGGCGGCTGAAGCTTTCTTT; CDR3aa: CASSLSRAAEAFF
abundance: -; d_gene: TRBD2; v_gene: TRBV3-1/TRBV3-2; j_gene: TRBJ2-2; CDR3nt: TGTGCCAGCAGCCAAGATTGGACTAGCTTCACCGGGGAGCTGTTTTTT; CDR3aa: CASSQDWTSFTGELFF
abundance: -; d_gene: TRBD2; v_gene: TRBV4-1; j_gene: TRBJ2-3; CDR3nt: TGCGCCAGCAGCCCGACTAGCGGTAGCACAGATACGCAGTATTTT; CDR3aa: CASSPTSGSTDTQYF
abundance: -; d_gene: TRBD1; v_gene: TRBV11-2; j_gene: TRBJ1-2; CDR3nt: TGTGCCAGCAGCTTTACTGGGACAGGGGGGTATGGCTACACCTTC; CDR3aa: CASSFTGTGGYGYTF
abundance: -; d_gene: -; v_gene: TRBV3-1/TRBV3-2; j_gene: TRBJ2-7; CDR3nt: TGTGCCAGCAGCCAAGGTTGGGACTTGACCTACGAGCAGTACTTC; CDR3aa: CASSQGWDLTYEQYF
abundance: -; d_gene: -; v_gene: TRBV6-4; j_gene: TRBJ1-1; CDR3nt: TGTGCCAGCAGCTCGGACAGACAGAGCACTGAAGCTTTCTTT; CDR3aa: CASSSDRQSTEAFF
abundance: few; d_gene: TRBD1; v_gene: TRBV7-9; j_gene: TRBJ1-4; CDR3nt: TGTGCCAGCAGCTTCTTCAGGGGGTTAGAAGGGAAACTGTTTTTT; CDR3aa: CASSFFRGLEGKLFF
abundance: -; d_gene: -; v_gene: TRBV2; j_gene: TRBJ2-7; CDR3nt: TGTGCCAGCAAAATATCACGGACTAAGTTCGACGAGCAGTACTTC; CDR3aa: CASKISRTKFDEQYF
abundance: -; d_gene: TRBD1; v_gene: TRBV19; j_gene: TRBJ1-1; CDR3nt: TGTGCCAGTCGAACCGGGACAGGATTGAACACTGAAGCTTTCTTT; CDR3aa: CASRTGTGLNTEAFF
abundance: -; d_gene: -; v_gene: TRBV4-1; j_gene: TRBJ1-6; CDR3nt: TGCGCCAGCAGCCAGTTGCAGGGAGGGAATTCACCCCTCCACTTT; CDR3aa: CASSQLQGGNSPLHF
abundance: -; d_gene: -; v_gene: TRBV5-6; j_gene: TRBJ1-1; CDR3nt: TGTGCCAGCAGCTTACAGGGGAACACTGAAGCTTTCTTT; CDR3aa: CASSLQGNTEAFF
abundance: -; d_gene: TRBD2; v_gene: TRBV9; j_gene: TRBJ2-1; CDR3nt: TGTGCCAGCAGCCCAGATGCTGGGACTACAAACAATGAGCAGTTCTTC; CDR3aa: CASSPDAGTTNNEQFF
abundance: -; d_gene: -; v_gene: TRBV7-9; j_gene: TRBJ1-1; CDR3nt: TGTGCCAGCAGCGGCTGGAACACTGAAGCTTTCTTT; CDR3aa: CASSGWNTEAFF
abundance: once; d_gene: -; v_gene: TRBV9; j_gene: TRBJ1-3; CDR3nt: TGTGCCAGCAGCGCCGGAGGAGGGCGAAACACCATATATTTT; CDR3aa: CASSAGGGRNTIYF
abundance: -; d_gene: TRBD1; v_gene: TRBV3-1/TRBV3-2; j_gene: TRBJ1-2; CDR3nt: TGTGCCAGCAGCCCGGGACAGGGCGGGGGATACACCTTC; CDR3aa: CASSPGQGGGYTF
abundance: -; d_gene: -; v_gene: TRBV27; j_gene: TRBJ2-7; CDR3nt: TGTGCCAGCAGTTCACGGCGGGGGCCTCCCTACGAGCAGTACTTC; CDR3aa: CASSSRRGPPYEQYF